One TCR beta chain is described in this entry. Its antigen is as yet unknown. TCRdb keeps only in-frame clones here, not all; method: immunoSEQ multiplex PCR. The data show 20,000 to 25,000 clones, with 95% to 97% seen just once and 8.5% to 10% held by the top ten. These data are taken from a study of cytomegalovirus exposure and HLA in healthy donors. Turning to the study itself: A later analysis reported the 100 to 150 validation repertoires used the same platform as the 666 first-cohort repertoires.

Overall study results and limits: Usually a TCR sequence was rare, but some public TCRs were found in many donors.

This CDR3 contains 14 residues. Trimming left V 2 bases short and J 5 bases short, with 16 bases between. Germline lookup yields CDR1 GTSNPN and CDR2 SVGIG (reference sequence). Donors were drawn from the approximately 110-subject validation cohort, separate from the roughly 610-subject first cohort. This TCR was recovered from a man younger than 45 in good health and CMV-seropositive. V and J are TRBV30 and TRBJ2-7; weak D call: TRBD1 (6 bases). The specimen sequenced was PBMCs. As DNA, the CDR3 is TGTGCCTGGAGTCTACAGGGCAACCGCAACGAGCAGTACTTC. The encoded protein is CAWSLQGNRNEQYF.